One sample yielded the 10 T cell receptor beta chains listed below, sequenced in a study of T cells in Graves' hyperthyroidism and ophthalmopathy. Researchers amplified the TCR beta CDR3 regions from RNA transcripts. The TCR CDR3 first-round RT-PCR relied on the HTBI primer set. TCRdb recomputed calls from the multiplex PCR reads with MiXCR, one row per CDR3 protein. The sample yields 500,000 to 600,000 distinct CDR3 sequences, 16% seen once. The sequencing sample was made of blood. These receptors all stem from a woman younger than 35 with Graves' hyperthyroidism.

This clonotype was recorded a few times. The chain couples TRBV4-1 to TRBJ2-2; 8 nucleotides agree with TRBD1. Looked up from germline, CDR1 is MGHRA and CDR2 is YSYEKL. The CDR3 covers 16 residues. V lost 0 bases, J lost 6 bases, and 6 bases stayed unmatched. The CDR3 spells CASSQEPAGGSGELFF. For the CDR3, the DNA is TGCGCCAGCAGCCAAGAACCGGCAGGGGGCTCCGGGGAGCTGTTTTTT.

The sample holds many counts of this clonotype. The V call is TRBV19, the J call TRBJ2-3, with 8 positions matching TRBD1. The CDR3 loop spans 16 amino acids. Germline V lookup: CDR1 LNHDA, CDR2 SQIVND (reference sequence). V dropped 4 bases and J dropped 4; count of bases not matched to a gene: 10. The CDR3, as DNA: TGTGCCAGTAGTACCCTAGACAGGGGAGGAGCAGATACGCAGTATTTT. Amino acid sequence: CASSTLDRGGADTQYF.

The J gene is TRBJ2-3, the V gene TRBV2; D ambiguous. V was pared by 7 bases and J by 4 bases, with 12 bases between. The CDR3 sequence is 13 residues long. Germline V gene sequence: CDR1 SNHLY, CDR2 FYNNEI. The DNA for the CDR3 is TGTGCCAGCAACAGAGCATTTTCAGATACGCAGTATTTT. It yields the protein CASNRAFSDTQYF.

The chain links TRBV7-9 to TRBJ1-2; tentative D call: TRBD1 (5 bases). V dropped 5 bases and J dropped 2 bases, with 12 bases sitting between them. The germline V gene encodes CDR1 SEHNR and CDR2 FQNEAQ (reference sequence). The CDR3 length is 14 residues. The CDR3 reads CASSLFRDNYGYTF. As DNA, the CDR3 is TGTGCCAGCAGCCTATTCCGGGACAACTATGGCTACACCTTC.

In its sample, this clonotype was seen many times. The chain employs TRBV28 and TRBJ1-4; no firm D call. There are 15 residues in the CDR3. V lost 6 bases, J lost 5 bases, and 16 bases lay in between. Per germline, CDR1 MDHEN and CDR2 SYDVKM. The chain's CDR3 is CASRRKRADNEKLFF. CDR3 bases: TGTGCCAGCAGGAGGAAGAGGGCGGACAATGAAAAACTGTTTTTT.

This clonotype was counted at least ten times. The gene calls are TRBV11-2 and TRBJ2-7, with 9 bases fitting TRBD1. CDR1 and CDR2 from the germline V gene are SGHAT and FQNNGV. The CDR3 has 16 amino acids. V shed 1 base, J shed 2 bases, and the junction held 6 bases outside the gene matches. The CDR3 nucleotides are TGTGCCAGCAGCTTAGCCCCGACAGGGGGTACCTACGAGCAGTACTTC. It encodes CASSLAPTGGTYEQYF.

The chain combines TRBV12-3 or TRBV12-4 with TRBJ2-7; perhaps TRBD2 as D (6 bases). With 8 bases removed from V and 5 bases from J, the gap between germline ends came to 13 bases. The CDR3 runs 12 residues. CDR3 in amino acids: CASRGYSNEQYF. CDR3 bases: TGTGCCAGCCGGGGGTATTCGAACGAGCAGTACTTC.

This clonotype has a count of ten or more. This rearrangement joins TRBV12-3 or TRBV12-4 to TRBJ2-7; D is undetermined. The CDR3 totals 14 residues. V was shortened by 6 bases and J by 3 bases, with 15 bases between the two germline ends. Here the CDR3 reads CASSFGVGYYEQYF. The CDR3 coding sequence is TGTGCCAGCAGCTTTGGAGTGGGCTACTACGAGCAGTACTTC.

This clonotype was counted many times. This chain links TRBV6-1 with TRBJ2-4, with D possibly TRBD1 on 5 matching bases. Trimming left V 4 bases short and J 1 base short, with 11 bases between. CDR1 is MNHNS, CDR2 SASEGT, per germline. The CDR3 is 15 amino acids. The CDR3 protein is CASSGKGVAKNIQYF. The CDR3 region has the DNA TGTGCCAGCAGTGGCAAAGGGGTGGCCAAAAACATTCAGTACTTC.

Concerning this clonotype itself: A much larger clone differs by one base, so this may be a read error. The J gene is TRBJ2-3, the V gene TRBV20-1, with TRBD2 identical over 9 bases. The CDR3 totals 14 residues. The V gene end was trimmed by 4 bases and the J gene end by 4 bases; junction bases not matched to a gene: 6. Germline CDR1 DFQATT, CDR2 SNEGSKA (reference sequence). The CDR3 sequence is CSAIEAGGSDTQYF. As DNA, the CDR3 is TGCAGTGCTATCGAGGCGGGGGGGTCAGATACGCAGTATTTT.